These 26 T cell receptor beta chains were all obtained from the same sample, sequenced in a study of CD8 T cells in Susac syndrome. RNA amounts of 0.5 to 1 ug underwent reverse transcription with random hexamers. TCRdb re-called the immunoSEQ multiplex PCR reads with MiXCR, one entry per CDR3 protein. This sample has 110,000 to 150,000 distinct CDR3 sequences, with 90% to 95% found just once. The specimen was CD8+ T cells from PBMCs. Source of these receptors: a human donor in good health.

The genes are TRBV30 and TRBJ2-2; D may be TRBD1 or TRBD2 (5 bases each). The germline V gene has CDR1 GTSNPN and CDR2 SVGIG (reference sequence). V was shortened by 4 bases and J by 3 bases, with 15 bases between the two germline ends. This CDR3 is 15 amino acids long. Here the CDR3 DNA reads TGTGCCTGGACCTCCGGGGACGACTACACCGGGGAGCTGTTTTTT. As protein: CAWTSGDDYTGELFF.

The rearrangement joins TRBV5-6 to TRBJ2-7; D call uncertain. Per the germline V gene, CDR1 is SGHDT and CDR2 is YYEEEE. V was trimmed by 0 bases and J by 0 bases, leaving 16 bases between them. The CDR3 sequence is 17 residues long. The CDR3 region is CASSLEAPGSTSYEQYF. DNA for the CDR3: TGTGCCAGCAGCTTGGAGGCTCCTGGCAGTACCTCCTACGAGCAGTACTTC.

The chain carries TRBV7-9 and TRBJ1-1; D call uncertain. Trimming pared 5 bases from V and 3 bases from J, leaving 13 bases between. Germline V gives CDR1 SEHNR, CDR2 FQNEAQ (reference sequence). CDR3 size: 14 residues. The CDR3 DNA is TGTGCCAGCAGCCGTTCCCCGGGAGACACTGAAGCTTTCTTT. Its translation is CASSRSPGDTEAFF. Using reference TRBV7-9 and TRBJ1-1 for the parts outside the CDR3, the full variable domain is DTGVSQNPRHKITKRGQNVTFRCDPISEHNRLYWYRQTLGQGPEFLTYFQNEAQLEKSRLLSDRFSAERPKGSFSTLEIQRTEQGDSAMYLCASSRSPGDTEAFFGQGTRLTVV.

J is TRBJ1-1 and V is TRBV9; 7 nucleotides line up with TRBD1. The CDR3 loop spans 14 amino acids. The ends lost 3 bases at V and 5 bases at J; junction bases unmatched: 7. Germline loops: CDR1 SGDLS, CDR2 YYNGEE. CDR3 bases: TGTGCCAGCAGCGGACAGGGTTTCCGAACTGAAGCTTTCTTT. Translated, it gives CASSGQGFRTEAFF.

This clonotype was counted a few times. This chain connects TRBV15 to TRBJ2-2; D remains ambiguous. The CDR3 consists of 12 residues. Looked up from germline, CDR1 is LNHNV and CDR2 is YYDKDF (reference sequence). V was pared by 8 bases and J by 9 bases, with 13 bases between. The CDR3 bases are TGTGCCACCGCCGAATTAGGACGGGAGCTGTTTTTT. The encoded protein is CATAELGRELFF. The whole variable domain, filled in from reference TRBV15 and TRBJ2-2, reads DAMVIQNPRYQVTQFGKPVTLSCSQTLNHNVMYWYQQKSSQAPKLLFHYYDKDFNNEADTPDNFQSRRPNTSFCFLDIRSPGLGDTAMYLCATAELGRELFFGEGSRLTVL.

CDR3: CASSEATAYEQYF. For the CDR3, the DNA is TGTGCCAGCAGTGAGGCTACAGCCTACGAGCAGTACTTC. J is TRBJ2-7 and V is TRBV2, with D unresolved. The CDR3 extends over 13 amino acids. Germline V lookup: CDR1 SNHLY, CDR2 FYNNEI. The V end lost 3 bases, the J end lost 2 bases, and 8 bases lay between the germline ends.

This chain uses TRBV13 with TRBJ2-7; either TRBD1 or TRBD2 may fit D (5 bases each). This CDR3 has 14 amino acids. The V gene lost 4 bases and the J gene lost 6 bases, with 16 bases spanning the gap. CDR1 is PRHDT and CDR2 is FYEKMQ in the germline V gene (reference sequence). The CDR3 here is CASSSRDGDVEQYF. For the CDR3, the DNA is TGTGCCAGCAGCTCCAGGGACGGGGATGTCGAGCAGTACTTC.

The CDR3 reads CASRTREEQYF. CDR3 nucleotide sequence: TGTGCCAGCAGGACCCGGGAAGAGCAGTACTTC. V and J are TRBV6-6 and TRBJ2-7; perhaps TRBD2 as D (5 bases). CDR3 size: 11 residues. With 6 bases removed from V and 7 bases from J, the gap between germline ends came to 10 bases. From germline, CDR1 is MNHNY and CDR2 SVGAGI (reference sequence).

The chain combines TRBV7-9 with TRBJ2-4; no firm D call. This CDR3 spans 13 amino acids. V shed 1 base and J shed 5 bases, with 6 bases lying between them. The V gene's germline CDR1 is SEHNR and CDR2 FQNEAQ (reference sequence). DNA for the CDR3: TGTGCCAGCAGCTTAGGAATAGAAAACATTCAGTACTTC. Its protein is CASSLGIENIQYF.

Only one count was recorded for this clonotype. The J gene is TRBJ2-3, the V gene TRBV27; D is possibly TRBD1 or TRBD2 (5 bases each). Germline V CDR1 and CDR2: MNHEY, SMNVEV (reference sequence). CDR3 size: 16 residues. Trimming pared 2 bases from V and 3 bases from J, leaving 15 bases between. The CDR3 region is CASSLQGDWITDTQYF. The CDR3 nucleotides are TGTGCCAGCAGTTTACAGGGAGATTGGATAACAGATACGCAGTATTTT.

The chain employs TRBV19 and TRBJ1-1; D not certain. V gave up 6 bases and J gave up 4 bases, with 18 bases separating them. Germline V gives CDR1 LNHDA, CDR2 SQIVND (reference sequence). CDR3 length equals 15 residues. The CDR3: CASRYSVGSGTEAFF. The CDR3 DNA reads TGTGCCAGTAGGTACAGCGTCGGCTCCGGCACTGAAGCTTTCTTT.

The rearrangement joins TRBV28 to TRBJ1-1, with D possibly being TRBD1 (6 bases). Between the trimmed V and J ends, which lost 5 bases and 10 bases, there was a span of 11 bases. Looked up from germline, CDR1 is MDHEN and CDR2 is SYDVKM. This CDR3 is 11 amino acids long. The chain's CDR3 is CASSQTGRAFF. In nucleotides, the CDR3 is TGTGCCAGCAGTCAGACAGGTCGAGCTTTCTTT.

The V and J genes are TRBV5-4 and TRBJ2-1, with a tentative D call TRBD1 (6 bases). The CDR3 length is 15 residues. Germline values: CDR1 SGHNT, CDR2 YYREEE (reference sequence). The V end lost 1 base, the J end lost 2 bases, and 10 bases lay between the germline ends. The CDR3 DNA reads TGTGCCAGCAGCTTGTGGGGGCTGCCCTACAATGAGCAGTTCTTC. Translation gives CASSLWGLPYNEQFF.

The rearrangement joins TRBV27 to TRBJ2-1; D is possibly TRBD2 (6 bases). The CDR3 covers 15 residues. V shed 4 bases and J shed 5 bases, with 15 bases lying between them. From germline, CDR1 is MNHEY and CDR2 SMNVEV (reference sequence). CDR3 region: CASSSLGGLNNEQFF. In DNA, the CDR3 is TGTGCCAGCAGTTCTTTGGGAGGACTAAACAATGAGCAGTTCTTC.

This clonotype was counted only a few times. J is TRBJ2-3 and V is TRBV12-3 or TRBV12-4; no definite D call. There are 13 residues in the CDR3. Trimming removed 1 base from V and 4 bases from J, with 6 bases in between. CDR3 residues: CASSLVGPDTQYF. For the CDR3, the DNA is TGTGCCAGCAGTTTAGTCGGGCCAGATACGCAGTATTTT.

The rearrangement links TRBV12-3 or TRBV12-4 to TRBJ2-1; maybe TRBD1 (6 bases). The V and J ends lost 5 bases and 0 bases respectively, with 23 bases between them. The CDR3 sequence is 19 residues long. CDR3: CASSPPLGAFWASYNEQFF. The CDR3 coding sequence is TGTGCCAGCAGTCCTCCTCTGGGGGCCTTCTGGGCCTCCTACAATGAGCAGTTCTTC.

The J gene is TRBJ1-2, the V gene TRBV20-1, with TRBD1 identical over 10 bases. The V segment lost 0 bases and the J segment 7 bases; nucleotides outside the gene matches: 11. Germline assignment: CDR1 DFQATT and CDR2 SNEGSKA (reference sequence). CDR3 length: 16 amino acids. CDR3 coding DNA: TGCAGTGCTAGAGATCCAGTGGGACAGGGGATGGCTGGCTACACCTTC. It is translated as CSARDPVGQGMAGYTF.

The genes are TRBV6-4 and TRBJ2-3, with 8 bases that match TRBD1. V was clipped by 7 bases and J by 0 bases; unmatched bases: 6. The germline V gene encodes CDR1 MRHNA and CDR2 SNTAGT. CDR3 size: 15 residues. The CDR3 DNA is TGTGCCAGCACAGGGACAGGAGCTAGCACAGATACGCAGTATTTT. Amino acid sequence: CASTGTGASTDTQYF.

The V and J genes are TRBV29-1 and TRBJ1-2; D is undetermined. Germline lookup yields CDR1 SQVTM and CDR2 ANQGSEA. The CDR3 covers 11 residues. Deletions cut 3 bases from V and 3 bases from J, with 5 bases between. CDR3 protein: CSVDLDYGYTF. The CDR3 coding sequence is TGCAGCGTTGACCTGGACTATGGCTACACCTTC.

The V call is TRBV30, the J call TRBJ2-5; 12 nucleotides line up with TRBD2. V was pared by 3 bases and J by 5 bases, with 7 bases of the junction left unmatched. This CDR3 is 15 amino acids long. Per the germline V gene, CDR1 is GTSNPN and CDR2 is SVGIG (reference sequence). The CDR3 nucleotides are TGTGCCTGGAGAGCCGGGACTAGCGGGTTGGAGACCCAGTACTTC. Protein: CAWRAGTSGLETQYF.

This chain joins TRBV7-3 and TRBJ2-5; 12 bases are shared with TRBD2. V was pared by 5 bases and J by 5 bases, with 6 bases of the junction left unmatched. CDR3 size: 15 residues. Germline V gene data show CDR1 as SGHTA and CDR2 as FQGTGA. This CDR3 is CASSSSGTSGETQYF. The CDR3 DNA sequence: TGTGCCAGCAGCAGCTCCGGGACTAGCGGGGAGACCCAGTACTTC.

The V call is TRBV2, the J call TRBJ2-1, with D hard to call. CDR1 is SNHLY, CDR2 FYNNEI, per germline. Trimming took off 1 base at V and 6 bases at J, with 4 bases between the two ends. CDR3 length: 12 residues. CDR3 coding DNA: TGTGCCAGCAGTGAAGTCGGCAATGAGCAGTTCTTC. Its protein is CASSEVGNEQFF.

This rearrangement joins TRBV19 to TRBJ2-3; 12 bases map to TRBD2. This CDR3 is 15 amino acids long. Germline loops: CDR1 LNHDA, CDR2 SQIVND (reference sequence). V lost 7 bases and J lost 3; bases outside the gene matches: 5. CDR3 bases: TGTGCCAGTAACCCTAGCGGGAGGGAGACAGATACGCAGTATTTT. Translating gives CASNPSGRETDTQYF.

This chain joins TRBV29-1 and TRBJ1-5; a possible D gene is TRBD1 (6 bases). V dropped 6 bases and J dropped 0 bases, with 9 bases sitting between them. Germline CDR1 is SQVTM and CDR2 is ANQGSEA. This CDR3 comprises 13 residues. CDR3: CSVWTASNQPQHF. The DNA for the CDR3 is TGCAGCGTGTGGACAGCTAGCAATCAGCCCCAGCATTTT.

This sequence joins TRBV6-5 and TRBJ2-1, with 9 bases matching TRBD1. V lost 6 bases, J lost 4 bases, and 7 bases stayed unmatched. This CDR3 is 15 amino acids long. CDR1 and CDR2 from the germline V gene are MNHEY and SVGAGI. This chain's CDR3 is CASSAGTGPYNEQFF. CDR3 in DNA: TGTGCCAGCAGCGCCGGGACAGGGCCTTACAATGAGCAGTTCTTC.

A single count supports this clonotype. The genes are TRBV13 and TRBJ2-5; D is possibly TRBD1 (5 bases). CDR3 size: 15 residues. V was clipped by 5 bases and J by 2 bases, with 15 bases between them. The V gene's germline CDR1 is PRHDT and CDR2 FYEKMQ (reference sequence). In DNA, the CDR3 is TGTGCCAGCAGCACCCGACAGATACAACAAGAGACCCAGTACTTC. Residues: CASSTRQIQQETQYF.